Described below is a single T cell receptor (beta chain) sequence and its context. This clonotype has a count of ten or more. Its cognate antigen has yet to be identified. Base quality data are lacking; no much larger clone is found one base away. This specimen belongs to a study of T-cell reconstitution after alpha-beta-depleted transplantation in children (dated by TCRdb to 2016 to 2017). For the wider study: Using TCR repertoire profiling, the study quantitatively followed how T-cell immune reconstitution unfolded in children after TCRalphabeta/CD19-depleted allogeneic hematopoietic cell transplantation.

The library was produced with PCR. TCRdb records Illumina HiSeq 2500 as the sequencer. To normalize quantification of the TCRbeta repertoire, the TCR libraries were built with molecular barcoding that relied on unique molecular identifiers. TCRdb trimmed the raw reads at Q25, called clones with MiXCR and kept productive beta chains. One record per CDR3 amino acid sequence lists the most common genes and DNA. The sample table contains 400,000 to 500,000 distinct CDR3 sequences; only one count was recorded for approximately 10% of them. The leading ten clones occupy roughly 5% of the sample. CDR1 and CDR2, looked up from the germline V gene (reference sequence), are MNHEY and SMNVEV. The CDR3, cysteine through phenylalanine, is 17 amino acids long. The read is trimmed to its CDR3 DNA, 51 bases read in frame from base 1. Trimming takes 4 bases off V and 0 bases off J; junction bases not matched to a gene: 4.

This material consisted of PBMCs from the stem cell graft donor, taken from the stem cell graft. The V and J genes are TRBV27 and TRBJ2-6; TRBD1 agrees with 9 junctional bases. The sequence was collected from a human donor who donated a stem cell graft to a child with acute myeloid leukemia. At the DNA level, the sequence is TGTGCCAGCAGTTCCGGACAGGGGCGCTCTGGGGCCAACGTCCTGACTTTC. Translated, it reads CASSSGQGRSGANVLTF.